The 7 T cell receptor beta chains in this list originate from one sample, sequenced in a study of neurological immune-mediated disorders. A single record per CDR3 protein comes from TCRdb applying MiXCR to the 5' RACE reads. The sample contains 77,000 or so distinct CDR3 sequences, about 9.5% of which appear only once. The material sequenced was PBMCs. The origin of the receptors is a man aged 50 to 60 in good health.

On this clonotype: Since a much larger clone is just one base distant, this may be a read error. The chain uses TRBV28 and TRBJ2-1, with 9 bases lining up with TRBD2. This CDR3 has 15 residues. CDR1 is MDHEN, CDR2 SYDVKM, per germline. As DNA, the CDR3 is TGTGCCATCAGTCCCGCGGGGGGGGCGCGTGATGAGCAGTTCTTC. Residues: CAISPAGGARDEQFF.

This clonotype has ten or more counts. The chain has TRBV7-8 and TRBJ2-6, with 9 bases lining up with TRBD1. CDR1 is SGHVS and CDR2 is FQNEAQ in the germline V gene. The junction had 17 bases not matched to a gene; V was cut back by 1 base and J by 4 bases. The CDR3 runs 21 residues. The CDR3 loop reads CASSLERVPGQGVKGANVLTF. CDR3 in DNA: TGTGCCAGCAGCTTAGAAAGGGTACCGGGACAGGGAGTTAAGGGGGCCAACGTCCTGACTTTC.

Turning to this clonotype: This may arise from a read error, as a much more abundant clone is one base away. The chain joins TRBV11-2 to TRBJ1-5, with a tentative D call TRBD1 (5 bases). CDR3 length: 13 amino acids. The germline gives CDR1 SGHAT, CDR2 FQNNGV. CDR3: CARSSRVGQPQHF. CDR3 DNA: TGTGCCAGGAGCTCCAGGGTCGGACAGCCCCAGCATTTT. Full variable domain (rest looked up from reference TRBV11-2 and TRBJ1-5): EAGVAQSPRYKIIEKRQSVAFWCNPISGHATLYWYQQILGQGPKLLIQFQNNGVVDDSQLPKDRFSAERLKGVDSTLKIQPAKLEDSAVYLCARSSRVGQPQHFGDGTRLSIL.

This clonotype was counted between two and nine times. V gene TRBV7-2 combines with J gene TRBJ2-7; 11 bases are shared with TRBD2. Germline V gene sequence: CDR1 SGHTA, CDR2 FQGNSA. V shed 4 bases and J 6 bases; nucleotides not matched to a gene: 8. The CDR3 totals 15 residues. DNA of the CDR3: TGTGCCAGCAGCTCTTTAGCGGGGGGGCCGGTCGAGCAGTACTTC. Translation: CASSSLAGGPVEQYF.

This clonotype was recorded many times. The CDR3 reads CASTPGGATQYF. The CDR3 nucleotides are TGCGCCAGCACCCCAGGGGGAGCGACCCAGTACTTC. The chain carries TRBV5-1 and TRBJ2-5; 7 bases align to TRBD1. Trimming cost V 6 bases and J 7 bases; bases outside gene matches: 6. CDR3 size: 12 residues. Per germline, CDR1 SGHRS and CDR2 YFSETQ.

This clonotype has ten or more counts. This rearrangement joins TRBV5-1 to TRBJ2-7; 8 bases agree with TRBD1. V shed 4 bases, J shed 2 bases, and the junction held 5 bases outside the gene matches. CDR1 SGHRS and CDR2 YFSETQ come from the germline V gene. The CDR3 has 14 amino acids. The CDR3 is CASSQGQGTYEQYF. CDR3 in DNA: TGCGCCAGCAGCCAAGGACAGGGAACCTACGAGCAGTACTTC.

This clonotype was counted at least ten times. The gene calls are TRBV12-3 or TRBV12-4 and TRBJ1-2; D not resolved. V lost 6 bases and J lost 7, with 18 bases in between. The CDR3 runs 14 residues. CDR3 DNA sequence: TGTGCCAGCAGCTCTGGGATCTCGTGGTCTGGCTACACCTTC. Protein product: CASSSGISWSGYTF.